This T cell receptor (beta chain) appears in the sequencing data of a study of blood T cell repertoires in COVID-19. Turning to the study itself: T cells, B-cell-depleted T cells, or PBMCs supplied cDNA or gDNA.

This clone has a count of ten or more. Per germline, CDR1 SEHNR and CDR2 FQNEAQ (reference sequence). The CDR3 consists of 13 residues. Between the trimmed V and J ends, which lost 8 bases and 11 bases, there was a span of 16 bases. Source study methods: Scientists estimated how many nucleated cells there were by amplifying reference gene primers. Assay: immunoSEQ multiplex PCR; the TCRdb copy retains only in-frame clones and omits some. The DNA gave D and trimming, while V, J and clone size come from that table. The sample consists of about 400,000 clones, roughly 90% of them appearing once. The V call is TRBV7-9, the J call TRBJ1-6; D call uncertain. The TCR originated in a woman aged 60-70 years with COVID-19, enrolled during active disease. Sample: peripheral blood. CDR3 coding DNA: TGTGCCAGCGGCTCCGGGAATTGGGCACCCCTCCACTTT. This gives the protein CASGSGNWAPLHF.